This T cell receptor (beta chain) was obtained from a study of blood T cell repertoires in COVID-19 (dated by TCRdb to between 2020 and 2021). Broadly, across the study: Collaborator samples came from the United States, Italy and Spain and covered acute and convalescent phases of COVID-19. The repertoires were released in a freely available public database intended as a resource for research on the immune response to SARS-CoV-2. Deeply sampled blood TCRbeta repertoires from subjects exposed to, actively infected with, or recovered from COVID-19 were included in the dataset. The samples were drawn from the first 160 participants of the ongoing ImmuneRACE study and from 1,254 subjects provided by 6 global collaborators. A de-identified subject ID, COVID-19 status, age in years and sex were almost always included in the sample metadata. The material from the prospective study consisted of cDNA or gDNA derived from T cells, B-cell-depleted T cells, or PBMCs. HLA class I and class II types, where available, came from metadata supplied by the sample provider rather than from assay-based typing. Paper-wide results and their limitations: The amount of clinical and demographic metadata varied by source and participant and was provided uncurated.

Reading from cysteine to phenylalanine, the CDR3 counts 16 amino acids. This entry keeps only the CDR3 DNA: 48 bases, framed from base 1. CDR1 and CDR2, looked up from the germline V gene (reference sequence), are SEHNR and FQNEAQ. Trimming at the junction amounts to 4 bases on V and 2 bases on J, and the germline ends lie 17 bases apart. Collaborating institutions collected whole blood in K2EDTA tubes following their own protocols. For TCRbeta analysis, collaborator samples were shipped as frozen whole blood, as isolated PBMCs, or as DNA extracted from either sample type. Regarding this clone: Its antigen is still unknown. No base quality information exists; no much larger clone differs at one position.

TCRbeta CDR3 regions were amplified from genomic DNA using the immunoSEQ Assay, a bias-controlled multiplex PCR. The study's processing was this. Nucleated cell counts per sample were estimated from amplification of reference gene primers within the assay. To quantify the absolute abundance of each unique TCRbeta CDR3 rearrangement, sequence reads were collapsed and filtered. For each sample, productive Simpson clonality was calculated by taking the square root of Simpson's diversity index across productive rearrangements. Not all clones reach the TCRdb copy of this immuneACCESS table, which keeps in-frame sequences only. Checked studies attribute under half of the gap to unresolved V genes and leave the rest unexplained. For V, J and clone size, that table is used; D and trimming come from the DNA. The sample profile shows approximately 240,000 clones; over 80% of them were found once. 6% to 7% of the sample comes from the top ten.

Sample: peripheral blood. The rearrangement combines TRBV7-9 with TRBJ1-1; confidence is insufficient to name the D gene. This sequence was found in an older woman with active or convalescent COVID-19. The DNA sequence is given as TGTGCCAGCAGCTCGACTTCGGCGGGCGAAAACACTGAAGCTTTCTTT. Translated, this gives CASSSTSAGENTEAFF.